This TCR beta chain was captured in a study of blood T cell repertoires in COVID-19. The V and J ends lost 3 bases and 6 bases, in that order; junction bases with no gene match: 12. Germline-derived CDR1 and CDR2 are SGHDN and FVKESK. This CDR3 region has 16 residues. Profiled with immunoSEQ multiplex PCR; TCRdb holds only in-frame clones, not every one. The data contain under 300,000 clones, roughly four fifths of them singletons. This receptor was obtained from a man aged 50-60 years who had recovered from COVID-19. Material for sequencing was PBMCs or T cells enriched from blood (not recorded which). The V call is TRBV14, the J call TRBJ1-2, with 8 bases that match TRBD1. CDR3: CASSQRAPYRGDGYTF. DNA of the CDR3: TGTGCCAGCAGCCAGAGGGCCCCATACAGGGGGGATGGCTACACCTTC.